The 8 T cell receptor beta chains below were found in one sample sequenced in a study of tumor and adjacent non-tumor tissue in lung cancer. TCRbeta libraries were built with three rounds of nested PCR, modified from ARM-PCR. TCRdb passed the multiplex PCR reads through MiXCR, listing each CDR3 protein once. The sample holds 120,000 or so distinct CDR3 sequences, 66% seen once. No cell sorting was done before RNA was extracted from the tissue. Source material: lung tumor tissue. Source of these receptors: a man aged 30 to 39 with non-small cell lung cancer.

The table lists this clonotype with many counts. The gene calls are TRBV12-3 or TRBV12-4 and TRBJ1-6; D unclear. CDR3 length equals 16 residues. Trimming took 3 bases from V and 7 from J, leaving 16 bases between them. CDR3 sequence (DNA): TGTGCCAGCAGTTTTATTGTAACGAAACGGAATTCACCCCTCCACTTT. It yields the protein CASSFIVTKRNSPLHF.

Many counts were recorded for this clonotype. The V call is TRBV7-9, the J call TRBJ2-5; 7 positions agree with TRBD1. The CDR3 spans 13 residues. Germline V lookup: CDR1 SEHNR, CDR2 FQNEAQ (reference sequence). V gave up 5 bases and J gave up 1 base; unmatched junction bases: 1. The CDR3 DNA sequence: TGTGCCAGCAGCGGGGACAGCCAAGAGACCCAGTACTTC. Translated: CASSGDSQETQYF. The variable domain in full, with the rest retrieved from reference TRBV7-9 and TRBJ2-5, is DTGVSQNPRHKITKRGQNVTFRCDPISEHNRLYWYRQTLGQGPEFLTYFQNEAQLEKSRLLSDRFSAERPKGSFSTLEIQRTEQGDSAMYLCASSGDSQETQYFGPGTRLLVL.

On this clonotype: This may stem from a read error, because a much larger clone lies one nucleotide away. The chain links TRBV4-2 to TRBJ2-5; the D gene is possibly TRBD2 (5 bases). Germline V gene data show CDR1 as LGHNA and CDR2 as YNFKEQ. This CDR3 is 16 amino acids long. The chain's CDR3 is CASSQALGLTKEIQYF. For the CDR3, the DNA is TGTGCCAGCAGCCAAGCGCTCGGACTCACAAAAGAGATCCAGTACTTC.

The sample holds a few counts of this clonotype. A much more abundant neighbour one base away suggests this may be a read error. The chain links TRBV20-1 to TRBJ2-4; D is unclear. The CDR3 totals 15 residues. Per the germline V gene, CDR1 is DFQATT and CDR2 is SNEGSKA (reference sequence). The V end lost 0 bases, the J end lost 3 bases, and 12 bases lay between the germline ends. The CDR3 reads CSAREGYLVKNIQYF. In DNA form, the CDR3 reads TGCAGTGCTAGAGAGGGGTATCTAGTCAAAAACATTCAGTACTTC.

With regard to this clonotype: A read error may account for a junction end that differs from germline. CDR3 loop: CARARGVPGQETQYF. CDR3 sequence (DNA): TGTGCTAGAGCCCGCGGCGTGCCAGGACAAGAGACTCAGTACTTC. This chain connects TRBV12-5 to TRBJ2-5, with a weak D call TRBD1 (5 bases). This CDR3 contains 15 residues. Germline V gene sequence: CDR1 LGHNT, CDR2 FRNRAP.

Note on this clonotype: This may arise from a read error, as a much more abundant clone is one base away. The chain combines TRBV6-2 or TRBV6-3 with TRBJ2-6; D is undetermined. The CDR3 covers 18 residues. V lost 0 bases to trimming and J lost 1 base, with 13 bases between them. Germline lookup yields CDR1 MNHEY and CDR2 SVGEGT. The CDR3 DNA sequence: TGTGCCAGCAGTTACTCAGGGTGTCGGCTATCTGGGGCCAACGTCCTGACTTTC. This encodes CASSYSGCRLSGANVLTF.

In this sample, this clonotype is medium-sized (0.01 to 0.1%). The CDR3 region has the DNA TGTGCCAGCAGCTTAAGAGTCGGGACCTTTCGAACCGGGGAGCTGTTTTTT. This sequence encodes CASSLRVGTFRTGELFF. The chain combines TRBV11-3 with TRBJ2-2, with D tentatively TRBD1 or TRBD2 (5 bases each). CDR3 size: 17 residues. In germline, CDR1 is SGHNT, CDR2 YENEEA. The V and J ends lost 2 bases and 5 bases respectively, with 18 bases between them.

This clonotype was observed at least ten times. The chain links TRBV6-6 to TRBJ2-5; D unclear. Germline V gene data show CDR1 as MNHNY and CDR2 as SVGAGI (reference sequence). The CDR3 consists of 14 residues. V dropped 6 bases and J dropped 2 bases, with 13 bases sitting between them. DNA for the CDR3: TGTGCCAGCAGCCCCTCCCGGAGTCAAGAGACCCAGTACTTC. As protein: CASSPSRSQETQYF.